This is a list of T cell receptor beta chains from one sample in a study of technical replicates of blood from a few donors. The protocol was immunoSEQ multiplex PCR, while the TCRdb copy is restricted to in-frame clones and leaves out a portion. The table has fewer than 80,000 clones, nearly 90% seen once. Sequencing used PBMCs. All receptors derive from a human donor in good health. Some clones in this sample may be carry-over from other donors' samples. CDR3s include the opening cysteine and the closing phenylalanine or tryptophan. Each record gives: V gene, J gene, clone size, D gene, CDR3 DNA, CDR3 protein. D genes are given only for firm matches. Rows may omit the clone size; those that give it use once, few, many or a size class.

TRBV15	TRBJ1-5	.	TRBD1	TGTGCCACCAGCCCCGACAGGGGCTTACAGCCCCAGCATTTT	CATSPDRGLQPQHF
TRBV2	TRBJ1-6	.	.	TGTGCCAGCAGTGACGATTCACCCCTCCACTTT	CASSDDSPLHF
TRBV9	TRBJ1-6	.	.	TGTGCCAGCAGCGTGTCCGGGAGAACGGATTCACCCCTCCACTTT	CASSVSGRTDSPLHF
TRBV27	TRBJ2-1	once	TRBD2	TGTGCCAGCAGTTACCTTAGCGGGAGAGGCGAGCAGTTCTTC	CASSYLSGRGEQFF
TRBV7-3	TRBJ2-6	.	.	TGTGCCAGCAGCACAGGAGACTCTGGGGCCAACGTCCTGACTTTC	CASSTGDSGANVLTF
TRBV7-9	TRBJ2-1	.	TRBD2	TGTGCCAGCAGCTTAGCCGGGGCGGGGGCCTACAATGAGCAGTTCTTC	CASSLAGAGAYNEQFF
TRBV4-2	TRBJ2-5	.	TRBD2	TGTGCCAGCAGCCAAGATTTAACTAGCGGGATAGGGGACCGGGAGACCCAGTACTTC	CASSQDLTSGIGDRETQYF
TRBV4-1	TRBJ2-1	.	TRBD2	TGCGCCAGCAGCCAAGCAACTAGCGGGGGGGCAGGCACCTACAATGAGCAGTTCTTC	CASSQATSGGAGTYNEQFF
TRBV4-2	TRBJ2-3	.	.	TGTGCCAGCAGCCAAGCCTTGGCAGGGTGGGCAGATACGCAGTATTTT	CASSQALAGWADTQYF
TRBV27	TRBJ2-3	.	TRBD1	TGTGCCAGCAGATCCTATACCGAGGACCCGGGACAGGGGAGAGATACGCAGTATTTT	CASRSYTEDPGQGRDTQYF
TRBV29-1	TRBJ1-1	.	TRBD1	TGCAGCGGGGACAGGGGGAACACTGAAGCTTTCTTT	CSGDRGNTEAFF
TRBV6-1	TRBJ2-1	.	.	TGTGCCAGCAGTGCCCCCGACAGGTTGGGGTACAATGAGCAGTTCTTC	CASSAPDRLGYNEQFF
TRBV7-2	TRBJ2-3	few	TRBD1	TGTGCCAGCAGCATCGCCGGGACAGGGACAGATACGCAGTATTTT	CASSIAGTGTDTQYF
TRBV4-3	TRBJ2-2	.	TRBD2	TGCGCCAGCAGCCGAGGACCGGGACTAGCAGCCACCGGGGAGCTGTTTTTT	CASSRGPGLAATGELFF
TRBV2	TRBJ1-2	.	.	TGTGCCAGCAGTGAAGCGACACCGGGAAATGGCTACACCTTC	CASSEATPGNGYTF
TRBV5-1	TRBJ2-3	.	TRBD2	TGCGCCAGCAGCTTGACCTATAGCGGGGGGGACTATACGCAGTATTTT	CASSLTYSGGDYTQYF
TRBV7-2	TRBJ2-5	once	.	TGTGCCAGCAGCCCTACCGTCAGGGGCGGCAAGACCCAGTACTTC	CASSPTVRGGKTQYF
TRBV6-6	TRBJ1-6	.	TRBD1	TGTGCCAGCAGTTCAGGGGGCCATTCACCCCTCCACTTT	CASSSGGHSPLHF
TRBV7-7	TRBJ2-2	.	.	TGTGCCAGCATCGCGGGACCGTCGAGCACCGGGGAGCTGTTTTTT	CASIAGPSSTGELFF
TRBV7-9	TRBJ2-2	.	TRBD2	TGTGCCAGCAGCCAGACTAGCGGGATGACCGGGGAGCTGTTTTTT	CASSQTSGMTGELFF
TRBV15	TRBJ1-1	.	TRBD1	TGTGCCACCAGCAGAGATCCCGGGACAGCCCAAGCTTTCTTT	CATSRDPGTAQAFF
TRBV18	TRBJ2-7	.	.	TGTGCCAGCTCACTATTTAAACCGGGACTCGAATACGAGCAGTACTTC	CASSLFKPGLEYEQYF
TRBV13	TRBJ1-4	once	TRBD1	TGTGCCAGCAGCTTCCGACAGGGTGATGAAAAACTGTTTTTT	CASSFRQGDEKLFF
TRBV2	TRBJ2-2	.	TRBD1	TGTGCCAGCAAGCCCGGGACAGTGAACACCGGGGAGCTGTTTTTT	CASKPGTVNTGELFF
TRBV6-1	TRBJ1-5	.	.	TGTGCCAGCAGTACATTGGACAGCGGTAATCAGCCCCAGCATTTT	CASSTLDSGNQPQHF
TRBV5-4	TRBJ2-5	few	.	TGTGCCAGCAGCGAACACACCAAGCGGGAGACCCAGTACTTC	CASSEHTKRETQYF
TRBV11-2	TRBJ1-3	.	.	TGTGCCAGCAGCCCCGGGTGGGGAAACACCATATATTTT	CASSPGWGNTIYF
TRBV2	TRBJ1-6	.	.	TGTGCCAGCAGTGGGGAGACAAGTAATTCACCCCTCCACTTT	CASSGETSNSPLHF
TRBV4-3	TRBJ1-4	.	TRBD1	TGCGCCAGCAGCCAAGGACAGGGTAATGAAAAACTGTTTTTT	CASSQGQGNEKLFF
TRBV7-2	TRBJ2-1	.	.	TGTGCCAGCAGCTCCTCCCCCGGGGGTAGCTCCTACAATGAGCAGTTCTTC	CASSSSPGGSSYNEQFF
TRBV27	TRBJ1-2	.	.	TGTGCCAGCAGTTCCCATCAGGGCGATGGCTACACCTTC	CASSSHQGDGYTF
TRBV6-6	TRBJ2-2	.	TRBD1	TGTGCCAGCAGCCGAGACAGGGGGCAAAACACCGGGGAGCTGTTTTTT	CASSRDRGQNTGELFF
TRBV11-2	TRBJ2-7	.	.	TGTGCCAGCAGCTTAGATACAGGGCAGGGCTACGAGCAGTACTTC	CASSLDTGQGYEQYF
TRBV21-1	TRBJ1-1	.	.	TGTGCCAGCAGCAAGACGGGACAGTTGAGCACTGAAGCTTTCTTT	CASSKTGQLSTEAFF
TRBV6-1	TRBJ2-5	.	TRBD2	TGTGCCAGCGCCCTCGGGGGGAGGGAAGAGACCCAGTACTTC	CASALGGREETQYF
TRBV7-9	TRBJ1-4	.	TRBD1	TGTGCCAGCAGCCGACAGGGGGCGCGGGAAAAACTGTTTTTT	CASSRQGAREKLFF
TRBV4-3	TRBJ2-7	.	TRBD1	TGCGCCAGCACCCGGATCCCCGGGACAGGGACCTACGAGCAGTACTTC	CASTRIPGTGTYEQYF
TRBV30	TRBJ1-6	.	TRBD1	TGTGCCTGGAGTGTAGAGGGGGCGATTTCACCCCTCCACTTT	CAWSVEGAISPLHF
TRBV29-1	TRBJ2-5	once	.	TGCAGCACCAGGAGGGCGATGGGCCAAGAGACCCAGTACTTC	CSTRRAMGQETQYF
TRBV19	TRBJ2-3	.	.	TGTGCCGGCACTTCCGACAGGCCCACAGATACGCAGTATTTT	CAGTSDRPTDTQYF
TRBV19	TRBJ2-7	.	.	TGTGCCAGTACCAGGGTCTGGGGGGCCTACGAGCAGTACTTC	CASTRVWGAYEQYF
TRBV21-1	TRBJ1-1	few	.	.	CASSTWGQGARWTEAFF
TRBV20-1	TRBJ1-1	.	.	TGCAGTGCAGCAGCGCTCGGGGAAGCTTTCTTT	CSAAALGEAFF
TRBV10-3	TRBJ2-7	.	.	TGTGCCATCAGTGAGTCGTTCAGGGGACTACCTACGAAGCAGTACTTC	CAISESFRGLPTKQYF
TRBV6-4	TRBJ2-1	.	TRBD2	TGTGCCAGCAGTGACTCTTCTAGCGGGGTTAATGAGCAGTTCTTC	CASSDSSSGVNEQFF
TRBV30	TRBJ1-5	.	.	TGTGCCTGGACTCTGGGCCATAGCAATCAGCCCCAGCATTTT	CAWTLGHSNQPQHF
TRBV5-8	TRBJ1-2	.	.	TGTGCCAGCAGCTTGCGAGGGGGCTATGGCTACACCTTC	CASSLRGGYGYTF
TRBV10-3	TRBJ2-7	.	.	TGTGCCATCAGCGAGGGGGGGGGCTACGAGCAGTACTTC	CAISEGGGYEQYF
TRBV7-8	TRBJ2-1	few	TRBD2	TGTGCCAGCAGCTTATATCGGGAGGCCGGGGATGAGCAGTTCTTC	CASSLYREAGDEQFF
TRBV9	TRBJ1-2	.	TRBD1	TGTGCCAGCAGCGTCCGACAGGGGTCGACCTATGGCTACACCTTC	CASSVRQGSTYGYTF
TRBV30	TRBJ1-4	.	TRBD1	TGTGCCTGGAGCCCGAAACAGGGGGCGGCTGAAAAACTGTTTTTT	CAWSPKQGAAEKLFF